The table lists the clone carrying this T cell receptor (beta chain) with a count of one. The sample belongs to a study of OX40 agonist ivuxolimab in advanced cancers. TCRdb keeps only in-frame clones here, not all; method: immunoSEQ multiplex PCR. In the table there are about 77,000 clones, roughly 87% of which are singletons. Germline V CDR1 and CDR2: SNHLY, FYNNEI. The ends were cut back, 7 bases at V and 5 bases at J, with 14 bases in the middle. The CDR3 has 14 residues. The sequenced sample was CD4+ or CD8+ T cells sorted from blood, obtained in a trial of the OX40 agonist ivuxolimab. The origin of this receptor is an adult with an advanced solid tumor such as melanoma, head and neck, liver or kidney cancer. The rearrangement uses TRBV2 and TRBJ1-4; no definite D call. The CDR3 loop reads CASNIGSENEKLFF. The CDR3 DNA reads TGTGCCAGCAATATAGGGTCCGAGAATGAAAAACTGTTTTTT.